This T cell receptor (beta chain) was identified during a study of blood T cell repertoires in COVID-19. Residents of around 24 US areas, aged roughly 18 to 89 years, made up the participants. Clinical histories supplied by participants themselves formed the basis of cohort assignment. Recovered Cohort 3 donors showed two negative PCRs, clearance, or symptom resolution. This clone was counted a few times. V trimming: 2 bases; J trimming: 3 bases; junction bases outside the gene matches: 11. The length of the CDR3 is 18 residues. Germline CDR1 and CDR2: MNHNS and SASEGT. The table came from immunoSEQ multiplex PCR; TCRdb's copy has only in-frame clones and leaves some out. The sample has 150,000 to 250,000 clones, 65% to 85% seen once.

V is TRBV6-1 and J is TRBJ1-3, with 9 bases identical to TRBD1. This clonotype was sampled from a man aged 40-50 years who had recovered from COVID-19. Specimen: PBMCs or T cells enriched from blood (not recorded which). This CDR3 reads CASSEWGHRGLGGNTIYF. The CDR3 DNA follows: TGTGCCAGCAGTGAATGGGGCCACAGGGGGCTTGGTGGAAACACCATATATTTT.